Following are 17 T cell receptor beta chains from one sample sequenced in a study of blood T cell repertoires in COVID-19. Only in-frame clones appear in the TCRdb table, and some are missing; sequencing was by immunoSEQ multiplex PCR. The repertoire holds some 150,000 clones, 75% to 85% seen once, with 9% to 14% in the top ten. The sample comprised peripheral blood. Source of these receptors: a woman in her fifties or sixties with COVID-19, enrolled during active disease.

This chain joins TRBV25-1 and TRBJ2-2; TRBD1 agrees at 9 bases. CDR3 size: 17 residues. Germline loops: CDR1 MGHDK, CDR2 SYGVNS. With V trimmed by 4 bases and J by 4 bases, 10 bases remained unmatched. CDR3 nucleotides: TGTGCCAGCAGTGTCCCCCGGGACAGGGCGGTCACCGGGGAGCTGTTTTTT. As protein: CASSVPRDRAVTGELFF.

The chain employs TRBV25-1 and TRBJ1-1; D unresolved. The CDR3 length is 15 residues. Germline V lookup: CDR1 MGHDK, CDR2 SYGVNS. Trimming shortened V by 3 bases and J by 4 bases, and 15 bases separated the two germline ends. The CDR3 loop reads CASSDINFYGTEAFF. The CDR3 nucleotides are TGTGCCAGCAGTGATATAAACTTTTATGGCACTGAAGCTTTCTTT.

The genes are TRBV5-6 and TRBJ1-1, with TRBD1 matching 7 bases. Germline V gene sequence: CDR1 SGHDT, CDR2 YYEEEE. The CDR3 is made up of 14 amino acids. V lost 3 bases to trimming and J lost 2 bases; unmatched junction nucleotides: 4. The CDR3 coding sequence is TGTGCCAGCAGCTCGGACAGGATCAACACTGAAGCTTTCTTT. It yields the protein CASSSDRINTEAFF.

This chain joins TRBV4-1 and TRBJ1-6, with 10 positions matching TRBD1. The V gene end was trimmed by 2 bases and the J gene end by 9 bases; junction bases not matched to a gene: 7. CDR1 MGHRA and CDR2 YSYEKL come from the germline V gene. The CDR3 is 16 residues long. CDR3 amino acids: CASSQLGGQGSSPLHF. DNA for the CDR3: TGCGCCAGCAGCCAACTTGGGGGACAGGGGAGTTCACCCCTCCACTTT.

This clone was detected only once. The chain couples TRBV5-1 to TRBJ1-5; a weak D match, TRBD1 (5 bases). The CDR3 is made up of 15 amino acids. Per the germline V gene, CDR1 is SGHRS and CDR2 is YFSETQ. Between the trimmed V and J ends, which lost 0 bases and 5 bases, there was a span of 12 bases. The DNA of the CDR3 is TGCGCCAGCAGCTTGGGTGACAGTGGTTATCAGCCCCAGCATTTT. Protein sequence: CASSLGDSGYQPQHF. The full variable domain, completed using reference TRBV5-1 and TRBJ1-5, is KAGVTQTPRYLIKTRGQQVTLSCSPISGHRSVSWYQQTPGQGLQFLFEYFSETQRNKGNFPGRFSGRQFSNSRSEMNVSTLELGDSALYLCASSLGDSGYQPQHFGDGTRLSIL.

V is TRBV5-1 and J is TRBJ2-3; TRBD2 matches 11 bases. The CDR3 runs to 16 residues. With 4 bases clipped from V and 2 bases from J, the junction kept 6 bases outside the gene matches. The germline gives CDR1 SGHRS, CDR2 YFSETQ. CDR3 residues: CASSLLAGGFTDTQYF. The CDR3 coding sequence is TGCGCCAGCAGCCTTTTAGCGGGGGGGTTCACAGATACGCAGTATTTT.

This chain links TRBV5-8 with TRBJ1-5; D possibly corresponds to TRBD1 (5 bases). Deletions cut 4 bases from V and 7 bases from J, with 18 bases between. This CDR3 region has 15 residues. Looked up from germline, CDR1 is SGHTS and CDR2 is YDEGEE. The CDR3 nucleotides read TGTGCCAGCAGCACTCTCGGGAGGGGCGGACAGCCCCAGCATTTT. Its translation: CASSTLGRGGQPQHF.

This clone was observed once. The chain links TRBV4-1 to TRBJ2-7; TRBD1 agrees at 9 bases. The germline gives CDR1 MGHRA, CDR2 YSYEKL. The CDR3 length is 14 residues. The V segment lost 4 bases and the J segment 6 bases; nucleotides outside the gene matches: 7. The CDR3 coding sequence is TGCGCCAGCAGCCCTTTGGGACAGGGAAGCGAGCAGTACTTC. It codes for CASSPLGQGSEQYF.

This clone has only a few counts. The V gene is TRBV3-1 (or the pseudogene TRBV3-2), the J gene TRBJ1-5; TRBD1 matches 7 bases. Trimming cost V 5 bases and J 9 bases; bases outside gene matches: 10. This CDR3 region has 14 residues. Germline V gene sequence: CDR1 LGHDT, CDR2 YNNKEL (reference sequence). CDR3 in amino acids: CASSLTGSWAPQHF. The CDR3 nucleotides are TGTGCCAGCAGCTTGACAGGGAGTTGGGCGCCCCAGCATTTT.

A few counts support this clone. This rearrangement joins TRBV7-3 to TRBJ2-1; TRBD2 might be the D (5 bases). Between the trimmed V and J ends, which lost 5 bases and 10 bases, there was a span of 15 bases. The germline gives CDR1 SGHTA, CDR2 FQGTGA. The CDR3 has 13 residues. The CDR3 nucleotides read TGTGCCAGCAGCCCGGACTGGCGGAGCGAGCAGTTCTTC. The encoded protein is CASSPDWRSEQFF.

V is TRBV7-6 and J is TRBJ1-2; 7 bases agree with TRBD1. V was clipped by 2 bases and J by 4 bases; unmatched bases: 10. The CDR3 sequence is 16 residues long. Germline loops: CDR1 SGHVS, CDR2 FNYEAQ. For the CDR3, the DNA is TGTGCCAGCAGCTTAACTGGGACAGACTTCCTCTATGGCTACACCTTC. Translating gives CASSLTGTDFLYGYTF.

This chain joins TRBV19 and TRBJ1-5; TRBD1 matches at 7 bases. The CDR3 runs to 16 residues. After removal of 4 bases from V and 1 base from J, the junction contained 7 bases not matched to a gene. Germline CDR1 is LNHDA and CDR2 is SQIVND (reference sequence). In nucleotides, the CDR3 is TGTGCCAGTAGTACCCGGACAGGTAACAGCAATCAGCCCCAGCATTTT. The encoded protein is CASSTRTGNSNQPQHF. Combining the CDR3 with reference TRBV19 and TRBJ1-5 gives the whole variable domain DGGITQSPKYLFRKEGQNVTLSCEQNLNHDAMYWYRQDPGQGLRLIYYSQIVNDFQKGDIAEGYSVSREKKESFPLTVTSAQKNPTAFYLCASSTRTGNSNQPQHFGDGTRLSIL.

This clone was observed a single time. The chain couples TRBV7-8 to TRBJ1-5, with D maybe TRBD1 (6 bases). Trimming removed 5 bases from V and 4 bases from J, with 18 bases in between. CDR1 and CDR2 (germline): SGHVS, FQNEAQ. There are 16 residues in the CDR3. The CDR3 loop is CASSLSDRRQNQPQHF. The CDR3 DNA is TGTGCCAGCAGCCTTAGTGACAGGCGTCAAAATCAGCCCCAGCATTTT. Drawing the rest from reference TRBV7-8 and TRBJ1-5, the complete variable domain is GAGVSQSPRYKVAKRGQDVALRCDPISGHVSLFWYQQALGQGPEFLTYFQNEAQLDKSGLPSDRFFAERPEGSVSTLKIQRTQQEDSAVYLCASSLSDRRQNQPQHFGDGTRLSIL.

The chain has TRBV5-6 and TRBJ2-5; D possibly corresponds to TRBD1 (6 bases). The germline V and J ends were trimmed by 4 bases and 5 bases, with 12 bases remaining between them. The CDR3 consists of 13 residues. In germline, CDR1 is SGHDT, CDR2 YYEEEE. The CDR3 DNA reads as TGTGCCAGCAGCCCCCCAGGGGTCGAGACCCAGTACTTC. Encoded protein: CASSPPGVETQYF.

This clone was counted a few times. J is TRBJ2-1 and V is TRBV3-1 (or the pseudogene TRBV3-2), with TRBD2 matching 12 bases. This CDR3 contains 19 residues. From germline, CDR1 is LGHDT and CDR2 YNNKEL (reference sequence). Trimming at V came to 1 base and at J to 0 bases, leaving 7 bases not matched to a gene. CDR3 sequence: CASSQGLAGALSSYNEQFF. DNA of the CDR3: TGTGCCAGCAGCCAAGGACTAGCGGGGGCCCTGAGCTCCTACAATGAGCAGTTCTTC.

The rearrangement joins TRBV24-1 to TRBJ2-1, with unresolved D. CDR1 is KGHDR and CDR2 is SFDVKD in the germline V gene. V lost 3 bases, J lost 8 bases, and 7 bases lay in between. There are 12 residues in the CDR3. CDR3 region: CATSDDSDEQFF. Written as DNA, the CDR3 is TGTGCCACCAGTGATGATAGTGATGAGCAGTTCTTC.

V usage is TRBV6-1 and J usage is TRBJ1-5; D is perhaps TRBD1 (5 bases). The CDR3 loop spans 15 amino acids. The germline V gene has CDR1 MNHNS and CDR2 SASEGT. The V end lost 2 bases, the J end lost 6 bases, and 14 bases lay between the germline ends. The CDR3 protein is CASSENGGEPQPQHF. In nucleotides, the CDR3 is TGTGCCAGCAGTGAAAACGGGGGTGAGCCTCAGCCCCAGCATTTT.